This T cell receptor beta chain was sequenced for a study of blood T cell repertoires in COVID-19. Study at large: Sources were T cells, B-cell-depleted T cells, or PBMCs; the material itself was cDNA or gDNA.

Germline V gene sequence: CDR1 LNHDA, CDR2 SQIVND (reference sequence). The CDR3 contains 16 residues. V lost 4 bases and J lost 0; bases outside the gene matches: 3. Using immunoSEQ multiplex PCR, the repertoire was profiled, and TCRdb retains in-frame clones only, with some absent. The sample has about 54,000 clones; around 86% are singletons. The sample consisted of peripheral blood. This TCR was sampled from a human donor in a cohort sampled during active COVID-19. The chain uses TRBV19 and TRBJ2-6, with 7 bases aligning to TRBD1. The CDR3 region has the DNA TGTGCCAGTAGTAGGACAGGTTACTCTGGGGCCAACGTCCTGACTTTC. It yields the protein CASSRTGYSGANVLTF.